These 30 T cell receptor beta chains originate from one sample sequenced in a study of cytomegalovirus exposure and HLA in healthy donors. Use of 60 Vbeta and 13 Jbeta primers characterized the PCR. The method was immunoSEQ multiplex PCR; TCRdb's version includes in-frame clones alone and lacks a portion of them. The sample comprises more than 150,000 clones, around 76% of which are singletons, and approximately 1.5% rests with the top ten. Sequencing was done on a sample of PBMCs. The source is a man aged 35 to 55 in good health and CMV-seronegative.

The chain joins TRBV5-1 to TRBJ1-3; the D gene is possibly TRBD1 (5 bases). With 0 bases removed from V and 4 bases from J, the gap between germline ends came to 11 bases. The CDR3 consists of 15 residues. The germline CDR1 and CDR2 sequences are SGHRS and YFSETQ. The CDR3 DNA reads TGCGCCAGCAGCTTGGCCTCAGGGCAAGGAAACACCATATATTTT. It translates to CASSLASGQGNTIYF.

The rearrangement joins TRBV28 to TRBJ1-4; 8 bases agree with TRBD1. The CDR3 spans 13 residues. Looked up from germline, CDR1 is MDHEN and CDR2 is SYDVKM. V shed 7 bases, J shed 7 bases, and the junction held 5 bases outside the gene matches. CDR3 DNA sequence: TGTGCCAGCACCAGGGGGCAAATTGAAAAACTGTTTTTT. It yields the protein CASTRGQIEKLFF. Combining the CDR3 with reference TRBV28 and TRBJ1-4 gives the whole variable domain DVKVTQSSRYLVKRTGEKVFLECVQDMDHENMFWYRQDPGLGLRLIYFSYDVKMKEKGDIPEGYSVSREKKERFSLILESASTNQTSMYLCASTRGQIEKLFFGSGTQLSVL.

The genes are TRBV27 and TRBJ2-6, with TRBD2 identical over 12 bases. Per germline, CDR1 MNHEY and CDR2 SMNVEV (reference sequence). The junction had 1 base not matched to a gene; V was cut back by 1 base and J by 0 bases. The CDR3 loop spans 18 amino acids. The CDR3 DNA reads TGTGCCAGCAGTTTATGGGGACTAGCGGGCTCTGGGGCCAACGTCCTGACTTTC. This translates into CASSLWGLAGSGANVLTF.

This clone was counted a few times. The chain couples TRBV5-4 to TRBJ2-3; TRBD2 matches 11 bases. CDR1 is SGHNT, CDR2 YYREEE, per germline (reference sequence). The J segment lost 2 bases and the V segment lost 0 bases, leaving 11 bases of the junction unmatched. This CDR3 comprises 19 residues. CDR3 DNA: TGTGCCAGCAGCTTGGTGGGACTAGCGGAGTTGGCATTCACAGATACGCAGTATTTT. Its protein is CASSLVGLAELAFTDTQYF.

The chain is built from TRBV4-3 and TRBJ1-5; 7 nucleotides align to TRBD1. Trimming removed 6 bases from V and 1 base from J; junction bases left unmatched: 3. Germline V gene lookup returns CDR1 LGHNA and CDR2 YSLEER. This CDR3 is built from 14 residues. For the CDR3, the DNA is TGCGCCAGCAGTTTCAGGGGGAGCAATCAGCCCCAGCATTTT. This translates into CASSFRGSNQPQHF.

The chain links TRBV23-1 to TRBJ2-1; D is unresolved. TRBV23-1 is marked as an open reading frame, function uncertain. V was shortened by 0 bases and J by 12 bases, with 21 bases between the two germline ends. The CDR3 length is 16 residues. The CDR3 region has the DNA TGCGCCAGCAGTCAATCCGGGTTGCCTACGAAATTGGTGCAGTTCTTC. It encodes CASSQSGLPTKLVQFF.

This rearrangement joins TRBV5-1 to TRBJ2-5; D unclear. Per germline, CDR1 SGHRS and CDR2 YFSETQ. There are 17 residues in the CDR3. V was pared by 0 bases and J by 3 bases, with 18 bases between. As DNA, the CDR3 is TGCGCCAGCAGCTTGGTGGGCAGAGCCGATAACGAAGAGACCCAGTACTTC. It encodes CASSLVGRADNEETQYF.

This clone was detected once. V is TRBV28 and J is TRBJ2-7, with 9 bases that match TRBD2. With 6 bases clipped from V and 4 bases from J, the junction kept 10 bases outside the gene matches. This CDR3 has 15 amino acids. Germline CDR1 is MDHEN and CDR2 is SYDVKM. In DNA, the CDR3 is TGTGCCAGCAGCATGGGAAGCGGGGGGTTGTACGAGCAGTACTTC. As protein: CASSMGSGGLYEQYF.

This chain links TRBV28 with TRBJ2-3; 8 bases fit TRBD2. J gave up 4 bases and V 8 bases, and 17 bases lay outside the gene matches. CDR3 length: 17 residues. The germline V gene encodes CDR1 MDHEN and CDR2 SYDVKM. CDR3 sequence reads: CASGYVPGGDSADTQYF. In nucleotides, the CDR3 is TGTGCCAGCGGATACGTGCCGGGAGGGGATTCGGCAGATACGCAGTATTTT.

This sequence joins TRBV9 and TRBJ1-6; weak D call: TRBD1 (5 bases). The germline V gene has CDR1 SGDLS and CDR2 YYNGEE. V lost 0 bases and J 2 bases, leaving 12 bases between the germline ends. This CDR3 contains 17 residues. For the CDR3, the DNA is TGTGCCAGCAGCGTAGGATTGGGGGGAGCCTATAATTCACCCCTCCACTTT. Translated: CASSVGLGGAYNSPLHF. The variable domain in full, completed from reference TRBV9 and TRBJ1-6, reads DSGVTQTPKHLITATGQRVTLRCSPRSGDLSVYWYQQSLDQGLQFLIQYYNGEERAKGNILERFSAQQFPDLHSELNLSSLELGDSALYFCASSVGLGGAYNSPLHFGNGTRLTVT.

The gene calls are TRBV30 and TRBJ1-2, with D perhaps TRBD1 (5 bases). Per the germline V gene, CDR1 is GTSNPN and CDR2 is SVGIG (reference sequence). The CDR3 is 13 amino acids. The V gene lost 2 bases and the J gene lost 6 bases, with 13 bases spanning the gap. The CDR3 reads CAWSPGGGNGYTF. In DNA form, the CDR3 reads TGTGCCTGGAGTCCTGGGGGGGGAAATGGCTACACCTTC.

This clone has a single count. The V and J genes are TRBV2 and TRBJ2-6; TRBD2 might be the D (6 bases). This CDR3 region has 16 residues. Germline V gene lookup returns CDR1 SNHLY and CDR2 FYNNEI. Trimming left V 1 base short and J 5 bases short, with 12 bases between. The CDR3 nucleotides are TGTGCCAGCAGTGAAGGGACTACCTTGAGGGCCAACGTCCTGACTTTC. Protein sequence: CASSEGTTLRANVLTF.

The V gene is TRBV7-2, the J gene TRBJ2-7; TRBD2 aligns across 13 bases. The CDR3 sequence is 15 residues long. The germline V gene encodes CDR1 SGHTA and CDR2 FQGNSA. Trimming removed 5 bases from V and 6 bases from J; junction bases left unmatched: 7. CDR3 in amino acids: CASSPTSGRPSEQYF. DNA for the CDR3: TGTGCCAGCAGCCCGACTAGCGGGAGGCCCTCCGAGCAGTACTTC.

The J gene is TRBJ2-5, the V gene TRBV29-1, with 10 nucleotides matching TRBD1. V was clipped by 6 bases and J by 2 bases; unmatched bases: 3. Per germline, CDR1 SQVTM and CDR2 ANQGSEA. This CDR3 region has 13 residues. This chain's CDR3 is CSVLDRGQETQYF. DNA of the CDR3: TGCAGCGTCTTGGACAGGGGGCAAGAGACCCAGTACTTC.

This chain uses TRBV7-2 with TRBJ2-3, with D unclear. Trimming shortened V by 1 base and J by 4 bases, and 6 bases separated the two germline ends. This CDR3 comprises 13 residues. Germline V CDR1 and CDR2: SGHTA, FQGNSA. CDR3 nucleotide sequence: TGTGCCAGCAGCTTAGGAGTATCAGATACGCAGTATTTT. Its protein is CASSLGVSDTQYF. Variable domain in full (rest from reference TRBV7-2 and TRBJ2-3): GAGVSQSPSNKVTEKGKDVELRCDPISGHTALYWYRQSLGQGLEFLIYFQGNSAPDKSGLPSDRFSAERTGGSVSTLTIQRTQQEDSAVYLCASSLGVSDTQYFGPGTRLTVL.

The CDR3 sequence is CASSRQGWGEAFF. CDR3 coding DNA: TGTGCCAGCAGTCGACAGGGTTGGGGTGAAGCTTTCTTT. The rearrangement joins TRBV6-5 to TRBJ1-1, with TRBD1 matching over 7 bases. In germline, CDR1 is MNHEY, CDR2 SVGAGI. The length of the CDR3 is 13 residues. V dropped 5 bases and J dropped 7; count of bases not matched to a gene: 7.

V gene TRBV30 combines with J gene TRBJ2-5; no reliable D call. Per the germline V gene, CDR1 is GTSNPN and CDR2 is SVGIG (reference sequence). This CDR3 contains 14 residues. V lost 3 bases, J lost 6 bases, and 17 bases lay in between. In DNA, the CDR3 is TGTGCCTGGAGCAGCTTAGGAGCTTCGAAGACCCAGTACTTC. Its translation is CAWSSLGASKTQYF.

This clone was picked up a small number of times. V and J are TRBV6-5 and TRBJ2-3; 8 positions agree with TRBD1. Germline V gene data show CDR1 as MNHEY and CDR2 as SVGAGI. This CDR3 region has 14 residues. V was pared by 6 bases and J by 4 bases, with 6 bases of the junction left unmatched. The CDR3 nucleotides read TGTGCCAGCAGGCAGGGACAGGCCGCAGATACGCAGTATTTT. Translated: CASRQGQAADTQYF.

V gene TRBV5-5 combines with J gene TRBJ2-3; 14 bases match TRBD2. Germline CDR1 is SGHKS and CDR2 is YYEKEE (reference sequence). This CDR3 has 15 residues. V was clipped by 4 bases and J by 5 bases; unmatched bases: 3. The CDR3 spells CASSRLAGGQDTQYF. The CDR3 DNA reads TGTGCCAGCAGCCGACTAGCGGGGGGGCAAGATACGCAGTATTTT.

This clone has just one count. The chain recombines TRBV14 with TRBJ2-7, with D possibly being TRBD2 (6 bases). V dropped 4 bases and J dropped 2 bases, with 15 bases sitting between them. The CDR3 covers 15 residues. The V gene's germline CDR1 is SGHDN and CDR2 FVKESK. CDR3 DNA sequence: TGTGCCAGCAGCCGACGACTAGGAAACGCCTACGAGCAGTACTTC. Residues: CASSRRLGNAYEQYF.

The chain links TRBV15 to TRBJ1-1; D is ambiguous. CDR3 length equals 14 residues. The germline V gene encodes CDR1 LNHNV and CDR2 YYDKDF (reference sequence). V was trimmed by 0 bases and J by 5 bases, leaving 10 bases between them. CDR3 nucleotide sequence: TGTGCCACCAGCAGAGATCAAGGAGGGACTGAAGCTTTCTTT. It codes for CATSRDQGGTEAFF.

The V gene is TRBV4-3, the J gene TRBJ1-6; TRBD1 matches at 9 bases. This CDR3 comprises 15 residues. V lost 4 bases to trimming and J lost 5 bases; unmatched junction nucleotides: 3. Looked up from germline, CDR1 is LGHNA and CDR2 is YSLEER. CDR3 DNA sequence: TGCGCCAGCAGCCGCAGGACAGGGGATAATTCACCCCTCCACTTT. This gives the protein CASSRRTGDNSPLHF.

The gene calls are TRBV5-1 and TRBJ2-7; D is perhaps TRBD1 (5 bases). Germline-derived CDR1 and CDR2 are SGHRS and YFSETQ. CDR3 length: 13 residues. The germline V and J ends were trimmed by 2 bases and 6 bases, with 12 bases remaining between them. CDR3 region: CASSLVRAAEQYF. CDR3 coding DNA: TGCGCCAGCAGCTTAGTCAGGGCAGCCGAGCAGTACTTC.

This clone was seen a single time. CDR3 nucleotides: TGCAGCGTGGGGGGCTACAATGAGCAGTTCTTC. This codes for CSVGGYNEQFF. The chain links TRBV29-1 to TRBJ2-1; tentative D call: TRBD2 (6 bases). The CDR3 runs 11 residues. The germline V gene encodes CDR1 SQVTM and CDR2 ANQGSEA. Trimming took off 6 bases at V and 3 bases at J, with 6 bases between the two ends.

The chain links TRBV7-8 to TRBJ1-3; 8 bases agree with TRBD1. This CDR3 comprises 15 residues. Per the germline V gene, CDR1 is SGHVS and CDR2 is FQNEAQ. J gave up 4 bases and V 5 bases, and 7 bases lay outside the gene matches. CDR3 sequence reads: CASSPGQGLGNTIYF. The CDR3 DNA sequence: TGTGCCAGCAGCCCTGGACAGGGACTAGGAAACACCATATATTTT.

This rearrangement joins TRBV11-2 to TRBJ2-1; 11 nucleotides agree with TRBD2. This CDR3 is built from 18 residues. Germline trimming cut 5 bases from V and 5 bases from J; bases unmatched to any gene: 14. In germline, CDR1 is SGHAT, CDR2 FQNNGV. CDR3 in amino acids: CASSPGRLAGTEDNEQFF. CDR3 in DNA: TGTGCCAGCAGCCCAGGGCGACTAGCGGGGACTGAGGACAATGAGCAGTTCTTC.

The chain carries TRBV7-2 and TRBJ2-5; D perhaps matches TRBD2 (6 bases). The CDR3 is made up of 14 amino acids. Trimming cost V 1 base and J 2 bases, with 8 bases left between them. Germline assignment: CDR1 SGHTA and CDR2 FQGNSA. CDR3 sequence: CASSLGRGQETQYF. CDR3 DNA: TGTGCCAGCAGCTTAGGGCGGGGACAAGAGACCCAGTACTTC.

The chain uses TRBV30 and TRBJ1-6; D call uncertain. CDR3 length: 14 amino acids. Germline assignment: CDR1 GTSNPN and CDR2 SVGIG (reference sequence). Trimming shortened V by 0 bases and J by 7 bases, and 10 bases separated the two germline ends. The CDR3 DNA sequence: TGTGCCTGGAGTGTCGGACGGGGAAATTCACCCCTCCACTTT. Amino acid sequence: CAWSVGRGNSPLHF.

This sequence joins TRBV2 and TRBJ2-6, with a tentative D call TRBD2 (5 bases). CDR1 and CDR2 from the germline V gene are SNHLY and FYNNEI. Trimming left V 6 bases short and J 4 bases short, with 16 bases between. The CDR3 has 16 amino acids. The DNA for the CDR3 is TGTGCCAGCAGCCCCGGGCGGGTTTCCGGGGCCAACGTCCTGACTTTC. Amino acid sequence: CASSPGRVSGANVLTF.

The rearrangement joins TRBV11-2 to TRBJ1-2, with D perhaps TRBD1 (6 bases). The germline V and J ends were trimmed by 0 bases and 7 bases, with 9 bases remaining between them. CDR3 length: 13 residues. Per the germline V gene, CDR1 is SGHAT and CDR2 is FQNNGV. CDR3 nucleotide sequence: TGTGCCAGCAGCTTAGAGGGACAAGGTGGCTACACCTTC. Translating it yields CASSLEGQGGYTF.